This is a list of T cell receptor beta chains from one sample in a study of blood T cell repertoires in COVID-19. Here immunoSEQ multiplex PCR was the method, and the copy in TCRdb shows in-frame clones only, minus some. The sample consists of approximately 250,000 clones, 90% of them appearing once. Sequenced input: PBMCs or T cells enriched from blood (not recorded which). Every receptor here comes from a woman in her twenties or thirties with acute COVID-19. CDR3s leave out the opening cysteine and the closing phenylalanine or tryptophan.

cdr3_aa: ASWTGSSYEQY; v_call: TRBV27; j_call: TRBJ2-7; cdr3_length: 11
cdr3_aa: ATLGTGYNSPLH; v_call: TRBV6-5; j_call: TRBJ1-6; cdr3_length: 12
cdr3_aa: ASSTGQGDQPQH; v_call: TRBV5-1; j_call: TRBJ1-5; cdr3_length: 12
cdr3_aa: ATSGGAYNEQF; v_call: TRBV19; j_call: TRBJ2-1; cdr3_length: 11
cdr3_aa: AISESPGSGNTIY; v_call: TRBV10-3; j_call: TRBJ1-3; cdr3_length: 13
cdr3_aa: ASRQRLSRSNQPQH; v_call: TRBV7-9; j_call: TRBJ1-5; cdr3_length: 14
cdr3_aa: ASSQDKGSGGEKLF; v_call: TRBV4-3; j_call: TRBJ1-4; cdr3_length: 14
cdr3_aa: SVQEHGQGVYEQY; v_call: TRBV29-1; j_call: TRBJ2-7; cdr3_length: 13
cdr3_aa: ASSRLGSYTDTQY; v_call: TRBV5-1; j_call: TRBJ2-3; cdr3_length: 13
cdr3_aa: ASSRRLQTGGDSEKLF; v_call: TRBV11-2; j_call: TRBJ1-4; cdr3_length: 16
cdr3_aa: ATSDLGLTDTQY; v_call: TRBV24-1; j_call: TRBJ2-3; cdr3_length: 12
cdr3_aa: ASRRTQGYDEQF; v_call: TRBV5-6; j_call: TRBJ2-1; cdr3_length: 12
cdr3_aa: ASSLRDSYEQY; v_call: TRBV7-9; j_call: TRBJ2-7; cdr3_length: 11
cdr3_aa: ASRRGGSTDTQY; v_call: TRBV27; j_call: TRBJ2-3; cdr3_length: 12
cdr3_aa: ASSFGDYYNEQF; v_call: TRBV5-6; j_call: TRBJ2-1; cdr3_length: 12
cdr3_aa: AIIRDTRFENTGELF; v_call: TRBV21-1; j_call: TRBJ2-2; cdr3_length: 15
cdr3_aa: ATSTYDGTGELF; v_call: TRBV15; j_call: TRBJ2-2; cdr3_length: 12
cdr3_aa: ASSWRGGTEAF; v_call: TRBV7-2; j_call: TRBJ1-1; cdr3_length: 11
cdr3_aa: ASSLGGVVPLKYEQY; v_call: TRBV7-8; j_call: TRBJ2-7; cdr3_length: 15
cdr3_aa: AWSSTGDQPQH; v_call: TRBV30; j_call: TRBJ1-5; cdr3_length: 11
cdr3_aa: SVVPSGDYEQY; v_call: TRBV29-1; j_call: TRBJ2-7; cdr3_length: 11
cdr3_aa: ASSPGQGAISYNEQF; v_call: TRBV3-1/TRBV3-2; j_call: TRBJ2-1; cdr3_length: 15
cdr3_aa: ASSSFGLNTGELF; v_call: TRBV28; j_call: TRBJ2-2; cdr3_length: 13
cdr3_aa: AISESKGGASGNTIY; v_call: TRBV10-3; j_call: TRBJ1-3; cdr3_length: 15
cdr3_aa: ASTPRLRTDTQY; v_call: TRBV27; j_call: TRBJ2-3; cdr3_length: 12
cdr3_aa: ASSSSGGGAEAF; v_call: TRBV7-3; j_call: TRBJ1-1; cdr3_length: 12
cdr3_aa: ASSQRTSGNAVYEQY; v_call: TRBV4-1; j_call: TRBJ2-7; cdr3_length: 15
cdr3_aa: ASSRATSGRYEQY; v_call: TRBV5-5; j_call: TRBJ2-7; cdr3_length: 13
cdr3_aa: ASRGQGNNQPQH; v_call: TRBV6-5; j_call: TRBJ1-5; cdr3_length: 12
cdr3_aa: ASSPRAGGRGDNEQF; v_call: TRBV3-1/TRBV3-2; j_call: TRBJ2-1; cdr3_length: 15
cdr3_aa: ASSQANTGINSPLH; v_call: TRBV4-1; j_call: TRBJ1-6; cdr3_length: 14
cdr3_aa: ASTPGGSYYEQY; v_call: TRBV28; j_call: TRBJ2-7; cdr3_length: 12
cdr3_aa: ASSWVAGGLYEQY; v_call: TRBV27; j_call: TRBJ2-7; cdr3_length: 13
cdr3_aa: ASSPATGSSEKLF; v_call: TRBV6-5; j_call: TRBJ1-4; cdr3_length: 13
cdr3_aa: ASSRAGQGTSSYEQY; v_call: TRBV18; j_call: TRBJ2-7; cdr3_length: 15
cdr3_aa: ASSPSGTGDGGELF; v_call: TRBV18; j_call: TRBJ2-2; cdr3_length: 14